The 30 T cell receptor beta chains below come from one sample, sequenced in a study of neurological immune-mediated disorders. One entry per CDR3 protein, called by TCRdb with MiXCR from the 5' RACE reads. The sample holds more than 70,000 distinct CDR3 sequences; over 9% are singletons and the top ten take around 1.8%. The sequenced sample consisted of PBMCs. The receptors here all came from a man aged 40-49 years in good health.

The chain combines TRBV7-9 with TRBJ2-7; 9 nucleotides align to TRBD2. The V and J ends lost 9 bases and 6 bases, in that order; junction bases with no gene match: 18. The CDR3 sequence is 16 residues long. Germline V CDR1 and CDR2: SEHNR, FQNEAQ (reference sequence). The CDR3 DNA is TGTGCCAGTATCTTTGTAAGTAGCGGGAGATCGGGCGAGCAGTACTTC. This sequence encodes CASIFVSSGRSGEQYF.

At least ten counts were recorded for this clonotype. The chain has TRBV28 and TRBJ2-7, with TRBD2 identical over 10 bases. V trimming: 5 bases; J trimming: 3 bases; junction bases outside the gene matches: 16. This CDR3 comprises 18 residues. Germline lookup yields CDR1 MDHEN and CDR2 SYDVKM. The CDR3 DNA reads as TGTGCCAGCAGTCCCCGGGGTCCCGTAGCGGGAGGTCGCTACGAGCAGTACTTC. This gives the protein CASSPRGPVAGGRYEQYF.

This clonotype was recorded once. Since a much larger clone is just one base distant, this may be a read error. This chain joins TRBV2 and TRBJ2-7; 8 nucleotides agree with TRBD2. J was trimmed by 10 bases and V by 9 bases; bases with no gene match: 14. CDR1 and CDR2 (germline): SNHLY, FYNNEI. This CDR3 contains 13 residues. The CDR3 sequence: CASSGSGTIRQYF. Here the CDR3 DNA reads TGTGCCAGTTCTGGTAGCGGGACTATCCGCCAGTACTTC. The full variable domain, in which reference TRBV2 and TRBJ2-7 provide the parts outside the CDR3, is EPEVTQTPSHQVTQMGQEVILRCVPISNHLYFYWYRQILGQKVEFLVSFYNNEISEKSEIFDDQFSVERPDGSNFTLKIRSTKLEDSAMYFCASSGSGTIRQYFGPGTRLTVT.

This clonotype counts as medium-sized. The rearrangement links TRBV5-5 to TRBJ1-2; the match to TRBD1 covers 9 bases. The CDR3 length is 14 residues. Germline V gene lookup returns CDR1 SGHKS and CDR2 YYEKEE (reference sequence). Trimming cost V 1 base and J 4 bases; bases outside gene matches: 2. The CDR3, as DNA: TGTGCCAGCAGCTTGTCACAGGGGGCCTATGGCTACACCTTC. It codes for CASSLSQGAYGYTF.

Notes on this clonotype: A much larger clone lies one base from this, so it may be a read error. This chain connects TRBV7-3 to TRBJ2-2; possible D gene TRBD1, 6 bases. The CDR3 loop spans 15 amino acids. Trimming shortened V by 6 bases and J by 4 bases, and 15 bases separated the two germline ends. CDR1 is SGHTA and CDR2 is FQGTGA in the germline V gene. CDR3 sequence: CASRLRDIITGELFF. The CDR3 region has the DNA TGTGCCAGCAGATTACGGGACATAATCACCGGGGAGCTGTTTTTT.

This clonotype was found many times. The rearrangement links TRBV3-1 to TRBJ2-1; a weak D match, TRBD2 (5 bases). Trimming left V 4 bases short and J 6 bases short, with 22 bases between. The CDR3 is made up of 17 amino acids. In germline, CDR1 is LGHDT, CDR2 YNNKEL (reference sequence). The CDR3 DNA follows: TGTGCCAGCAGCCGGCTCGGGATAGGTTTAGAAATCAATGAGCAGTTCTTC. This codes for CASSRLGIGLEINEQFF.

The chain combines TRBV9 with TRBJ2-3; 9 positions agree with TRBD2. The CDR3 sequence is 17 residues long. Losses at the gene ends were 4 bases for V and 4 bases for J; bases not matched to a gene: 13. CDR1 is SGDLS and CDR2 is YYNGEE in the germline V gene. CDR3 nucleotide sequence: TGTGCCAGCAGCCCACCCCCCGTCAGCGGGGGGCCAGATACGCAGTATTTT. The encoded protein is CASSPPPVSGGPDTQYF.

At least ten counts were recorded for this clonotype. The chain joins TRBV7-9 to TRBJ1-6; 9 nucleotides agree with TRBD1. V shed 11 bases and J 7 bases; nucleotides not matched to a gene: 9. Germline V gene data show CDR1 as SEHNR and CDR2 as FQNEAQ (reference sequence). There are 14 residues in the CDR3. The CDR3 is CASRTGDLNSPLHF. CDR3 nucleotides: TGTGCCTCTAGGACAGGGGACCTCAATTCACCCCTCCACTTT.

This clonotype has a count of ten or more. The CDR3 loop reads CASSLAQGVGANVLTF. CDR3 DNA: TGCGCCAGCAGCTTGGCCCAGGGGGTTGGGGCCAACGTCCTGACTTTC. The chain combines TRBV5-1 with TRBJ2-6; 7 bases fit TRBD1. V lost 0 bases, J lost 3 bases, and 3 bases stayed unmatched. Germline CDR1 and CDR2: SGHRS and YFSETQ. This CDR3 is 16 amino acids long.

This clonotype came up many times. The V and J genes are TRBV3-1 and TRBJ1-4; no definite D call. The V end lost 3 bases, the J end lost 4 bases, and 0 bases lay between the germline ends. Germline lookup yields CDR1 LGHDT and CDR2 YNNKEL (reference sequence). The CDR3 sequence is 11 residues long. CDR3 region: CASSHNEKLFF. DNA for the CDR3: TGTGCCAGCAGCCATAATGAAAAACTGTTTTTT.

This clonotype was seen ten or more times. The CDR3 bases are TGCAGTGCGACAGTGAGCACCGTAAGCACAGATACGCAGTATTTT. It codes for CSATVSTVSTDTQYF. The chain has TRBV20-1 and TRBJ2-3; weak D call: TRBD1 (5 bases). CDR3 length: 15 residues. V lost 6 bases, J lost 0 bases, and 16 bases lay in between. Germline CDR1 and CDR2: DFQATT and SNEGSKA (reference sequence).

This clonotype was seen many times. The chain joins TRBV7-3 to TRBJ1-6; D is possibly TRBD1 (5 bases). The V end lost 5 bases, the J end lost 8 bases, and 13 bases lay between the germline ends. The germline V gene encodes CDR1 SGHTA and CDR2 FQGTGA. This CDR3 region has 14 residues. The CDR3 nucleotides are TGTGCCAGCAGCCTGCACCTGGGGGATTCACCCCTCCACTTT. This sequence encodes CASSLHLGDSPLHF.

This clonotype was counted ten times or more. The CDR3 nucleotides are TGCGCCAGCAGCCCCGGGACAGGGGGAATTGAGCAGTACTTC. The encoded protein is CASSPGTGGIEQYF. J is TRBJ2-7 and V is TRBV5-1; 11 bases are shared with TRBD1. CDR1 and CDR2 (germline): SGHRS, YFSETQ. The ends lost 4 bases at V and 7 bases at J; junction bases unmatched: 7. The CDR3 is 14 residues long.

This clonotype was seen repeatedly, ten times or more. This sequence joins TRBV2 and TRBJ1-1; D is perhaps TRBD1 (6 bases). The CDR3 is made up of 13 amino acids. In germline, CDR1 is SNHLY, CDR2 FYNNEI. V gave up 7 bases and J gave up 1 base, with 10 bases separating them. CDR3 amino acids: CASTWGQNTEAFF. CDR3 in DNA: TGTGCCAGCACCTGGGGACAGAACACTGAAGCTTTCTTT.

This clonotype was counted many times. CDR3 loop: CAGTGVRNEQFF. The CDR3 DNA is TGTGCCGGTACAGGGGTCCGCAATGAGCAGTTCTTC. This sequence joins TRBV12-3 or TRBV12-4 and TRBJ2-1; 7 bases agree with TRBD1. The CDR3 runs 12 residues. Trimming took 11 bases from V and 6 from J; bases not matched to a gene: 7.

This clonotype was seen at least ten times. The chain joins TRBV9 to TRBJ1-2; TRBD1 matches 7 bases. J was trimmed by 4 bases and V by 4 bases; bases with no gene match: 7. The germline CDR1 and CDR2 sequences are SGDLS and YYNGEE. There are 14 residues in the CDR3. The CDR3 spells CASSPTGDIYGYTF. Written as DNA, the CDR3 is TGTGCCAGCAGCCCCACAGGGGACATCTATGGCTACACCTTC. Variable domain in full (rest from reference TRBV9 and TRBJ1-2): DSGVTQTPKHLITATGQRVTLRCSPRSGDLSVYWYQQSLDQGLQFLIQYYNGEERAKGNILERFSAQQFPDLHSELNLSSLELGDSALYFCASSPTGDIYGYTFGSGTRLTVV.

This clonotype was recorded many times. The chain uses TRBV5-1 and TRBJ1-3; D gene unclear. The CDR3 contains 12 residues. CDR1 and CDR2 (germline): SGHRS, YFSETQ. The ends were cut back, 5 bases at V and 1 base at J, with 4 bases in the middle. CDR3 loop: CASRGSGNTIYF. The CDR3 region has the DNA TGCGCCAGCAGGGGGTCTGGAAACACCATATATTTT.

This clonotype was detected a few times. The chain joins TRBV7-9 to TRBJ2-7; TRBD1 or TRBD2 may be the D gene (7 bases each). Germline lookup yields CDR1 SEHNR and CDR2 FQNEAQ (reference sequence). Trimming cost V 5 bases and J 3 bases, with 14 bases left between them. The CDR3 has 14 residues. The CDR3 sequence is CASSQRDRSYEQYF. The CDR3 DNA sequence: TGTGCCAGCAGCCAGCGGGACAGAAGCTACGAGCAGTACTTC.

This clonotype showed up many times. This chain uses TRBV12-3 or TRBV12-4 with TRBJ2-7; D gene unclear. V was clipped by 5 bases and J by 2 bases, with 7 bases between them. The CDR3 extends over 12 amino acids. The chain's CDR3 is CASSPVAYEQYF. CDR3 in DNA: TGTGCCAGCAGTCCCGTAGCCTACGAGCAGTACTTC.

Ten or more counts support this clonotype. The chain recombines TRBV4-2 with TRBJ2-3; 8 nucleotides match TRBD2. In germline, CDR1 is LGHNA, CDR2 YNFKEQ. There are 17 residues in the CDR3. The trim removed 1 base at V and 2 bases at J, leaving 8 bases unmatched. This CDR3 is CASSQVRSAGDTDTQYF. The DNA for the CDR3 is TGTGCCAGCAGCCAAGTTCGGTCAGCGGGGGACACAGATACGCAGTATTTT.

This clonotype was counted many times. The rearrangement joins TRBV6-1 to TRBJ2-3; D is undetermined. CDR1 MNHNS and CDR2 SASEGT come from the germline V gene. There are 15 residues in the CDR3. Between the trimmed V and J ends, which lost 2 bases and 2 bases, there was a span of 11 bases. CDR3 nucleotide sequence: TGTGCCAGCAGTGAACTAGGTCCCTACACAGATACGCAGTATTTT. Translating gives CASSELGPYTDTQYF.

This clonotype was seen repeatedly, ten times or more. This chain connects TRBV12-3 or TRBV12-4 to TRBJ2-5; D ambiguous. CDR3 length: 13 residues. Trimming took off 3 bases at V and 5 bases at J, with 10 bases between the two ends. CDR3: CASSFSLWETQYF. The DNA of the CDR3 is TGTGCCAGCAGTTTTAGTTTGTGGGAGACCCAGTACTTC.

This clonotype was detected many times. CDR3 nucleotide sequence: TGCGCCAGCAACTCAGGGATCTGGGAGACCCAGTACTTC. As protein: CASNSGIWETQYF. The gene calls are TRBV5-1 and TRBJ2-5; maybe TRBD1 (5 bases). V was cut by 6 bases and J by 5 bases, with 14 bases left in between. The CDR3 loop spans 13 amino acids. The germline V gene encodes CDR1 SGHRS and CDR2 YFSETQ.

The J gene is TRBJ2-1, the V gene TRBV11-1; 7 bases line up with TRBD2. There are 15 residues in the CDR3. The junction had 11 bases not matched to a gene; V was cut back by 5 bases and J by 7 bases. Germline values: CDR1 SGHAT, CDR2 FQDESV (reference sequence). The CDR3: CASSPGLVWGNEQFF. DNA of the CDR3: TGTGCCAGCAGCCCCGGACTAGTCTGGGGGAATGAGCAGTTCTTC.

The CDR3 loop is CSARAGGPEYEQFF. The CDR3 region has the DNA TGCAGTGCTAGAGCGGGAGGGCCGGAGTATGAGCAGTTCTTC. The chain uses TRBV20-1 and TRBJ2-1, with 8 nucleotides matching TRBD2. CDR3 size: 14 residues. Trimming removed 1 base from V and 8 bases from J; junction bases left unmatched: 7. CDR1 and CDR2 from the germline V gene are DFQATT and SNEGSKA (reference sequence).

This clonotype was detected ten times or more. This chain connects TRBV20-1 to TRBJ2-1, with TRBD2 matching over 7 bases. After removal of 2 bases from V and 4 bases from J, the junction contained 2 bases not matched to a gene. The CDR3 has 13 amino acids. The germline gives CDR1 DFQATT, CDR2 SNEGSKA (reference sequence). Here the CDR3 reads CSARTGGYNEQFF. The CDR3, as DNA: TGCAGTGCTAGAACGGGGGGATACAATGAGCAGTTCTTC.

This clonotype was counted many times. The rearrangement joins TRBV27 to TRBJ2-3, with D unresolved. The ends were cut back, 4 bases at V and 6 bases at J, with 8 bases in the middle. The CDR3 is 12 residues long. Germline V CDR1 and CDR2: MNHEY, SMNVEV (reference sequence). CDR3 sequence: CASSYPADTQYF. The DNA for the CDR3 is TGTGCCAGCAGTTACCCAGCGGATACGCAGTATTTT.

This clonotype came up many times. The V gene is TRBV29-1, the J gene TRBJ1-1; D remains ambiguous. Per germline, CDR1 SQVTM and CDR2 ANQGSEA. V gave up 4 bases and J gave up 4 bases, with 7 bases separating them. The CDR3 runs to 11 residues. This CDR3 is CSVGGSTEAFF. The DNA for the CDR3 is TGCAGCGTTGGGGGAAGCACTGAAGCTTTCTTT.

The table lists this clonotype with many counts. This sequence joins TRBV10-3 and TRBJ2-5; 8 nucleotides align to TRBD1. The CDR3 totals 16 residues. The germline CDR1 and CDR2 sequences are ENHRY and SYGVKD. V trimming: 2 bases; J trimming: 7 bases; junction bases outside the gene matches: 12. Here the CDR3 DNA reads TGTGCCATCAGTGAGACCGTAACCGGGACAGGCGGGACCCAGTACTTC. This codes for CAISETVTGTGGTQYF.

This clonotype was seen ten or more times. The V call is TRBV10-2, the J call TRBJ2-3; weak D call: TRBD1 (6 bases). CDR1 WSHSY and CDR2 SAAADI come from the germline V gene. Trimming removed 2 bases from V and 6 bases from J, with 6 bases in between. The CDR3 contains 12 residues. Here the CDR3 reads CASSERGDTQYF. The CDR3, as DNA: TGCGCCAGCAGTGAGAGGGGGGATACGCAGTATTTT.